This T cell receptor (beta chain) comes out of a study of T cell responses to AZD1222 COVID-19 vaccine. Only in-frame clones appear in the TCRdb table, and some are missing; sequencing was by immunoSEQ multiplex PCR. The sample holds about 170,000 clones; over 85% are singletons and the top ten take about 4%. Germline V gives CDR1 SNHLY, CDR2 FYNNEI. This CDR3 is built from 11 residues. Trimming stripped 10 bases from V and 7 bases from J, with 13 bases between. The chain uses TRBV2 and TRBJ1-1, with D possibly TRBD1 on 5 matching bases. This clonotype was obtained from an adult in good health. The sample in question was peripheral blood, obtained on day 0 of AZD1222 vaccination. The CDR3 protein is CATTLGLEAFF. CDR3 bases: TGTGCCACCACCTTGGGACTTGAAGCTTTCTTT.